The 8 T cell receptor beta chains reported below all come from one sample, sequenced in a study of CD8 T cells in Susac syndrome. RNA totalling about 0.5 to 1 ug underwent reverse transcription with random hexamers. From the immunoSEQ multiplex PCR reads, TCRdb called clonotypes with MiXCR, one entry per CDR3 protein. The repertoire includes some 190,000 distinct CDR3 sequences, over 85% of them detected once, and roughly 0.096% sits in the top ten. Source material: CD4+ T cells from PBMCs. These TCRs come from a human donor in good health.

The rearrangement uses TRBV5-1 and TRBJ2-7; 8 bases are shared with TRBD1. The germline gives CDR1 SGHRS, CDR2 YFSETQ. V dropped 1 base and J dropped 5; count of bases not matched to a gene: 5. CDR3 size: 14 residues. The DNA of the CDR3 is TGCGCCAGCAGCTTGCGTCTCAGGGGGCACGAGCAGTACTTC. Protein product: CASSLRLRGHEQYF.

J is TRBJ2-7 and V is TRBV27; D perhaps matches TRBD2 (7 bases). The CDR3 contains 14 residues. The germline V gene has CDR1 MNHEY and CDR2 SMNVEV (reference sequence). Trimming left V 0 bases short and J 3 bases short, with 9 bases between. CDR3 loop: CASSLSGGLYEQYF. The CDR3 DNA is TGTGCCAGCAGTTTATCGGGGGGGCTCTACGAGCAGTACTTC.

In nucleotides, the CDR3 is TGCAGTGCTAGGGTCCAGGGTGGCGCCTATAATTCACCCCTCCACTTT. This encodes CSARVQGGAYNSPLHF. The chain recombines TRBV20-1 with TRBJ1-6; a possible D gene is TRBD1 (5 bases). Germline CDR1 DFQATT, CDR2 SNEGSKA (reference sequence). This CDR3 has 16 residues. Trimming shortened V by 3 bases and J by 2 bases, and 14 bases separated the two germline ends.

The V call is TRBV29-1, the J call TRBJ2-3; D gene unclear. This CDR3 is built from 11 residues. CDR1 and CDR2 from the germline V gene are SQVTM and ANQGSEA. V dropped 5 bases and J dropped 5 bases, with 8 bases sitting between them. The CDR3 sequence: CSVLDVDTQYF. For the CDR3, the DNA is TGCAGCGTTTTGGACGTAGATACGCAGTATTTT.

This chain links TRBV7-2 with TRBJ2-7; possible D gene TRBD1, 5 bases. Deletions cut 2 bases from V and 4 bases from J, with 15 bases between. The CDR3 sequence is 15 residues long. Germline CDR1 SGHTA, CDR2 FQGNSA. CDR3 nucleotides: TGTGCCAGCAGCTTACAGGGCAACAAGATTTACGAGCAGTACGTC. It specifies CASSLQGNKIYEQYV.

This clonotype appeared once. The chain uses TRBV3-1 and TRBJ2-1; 9 positions agree with TRBD2. In germline, CDR1 is LGHDT, CDR2 YNNKEL (reference sequence). With 3 bases clipped from V and 6 bases from J, the junction kept 3 bases outside the gene matches. The CDR3 extends over 14 amino acids. The CDR3 reads CASSQSSGANEQFF. The CDR3 DNA follows: TGTGCCAGCAGCCAGTCTAGCGGGGCCAATGAGCAGTTCTTC.

The gene calls are TRBV25-1 and TRBJ2-3; D uncertain. V was trimmed by 5 bases and J by 4 bases, leaving 19 bases between them. Germline V gene lookup returns CDR1 MGHDK and CDR2 SYGVNS. The length of the CDR3 is 16 residues. Here the CDR3 reads CASSLRAGGDSDTQYF. CDR3 nucleotides: TGTGCCAGCAGTCTCCGTGCCGGTGGAGACTCAGATACGCAGTATTTT.

The rearrangement uses TRBV28 and TRBJ2-7; D is uncertain. The CDR3 is 14 amino acids. Trimming removed 8 bases at V and 1 base at J, with 15 bases between. Germline CDR1 is MDHEN and CDR2 is SYDVKM. DNA of the CDR3: TGTGCCAGCCGCTCACCGGCCGGATCCTACGAGCAGTACTTC. Amino acids: CASRSPAGSYEQYF.